This T cell receptor (beta chain) is drawn from a study of blood T cell repertoires in COVID-19. Whole-study context: The United States, Italy and Spain supplied acute and convalescent COVID-19 samples.

Original analysis: Amplification of reference gene primers provided the estimated nucleated cell counts. The repertoire was sequenced with immunoSEQ multiplex PCR; TCRdb's copy has only in-frame clones and lacks some. D and trimming were read from the DNA, whereas the V and J calls and clone size are those reported in that table. The sample yields nearly 300,000 clones, about 87% seen once. Trimming shortened V by 1 base and J by 5 bases, and 13 bases separated the two germline ends. CDR1 is SGHRS and CDR2 is YFSETQ in the germline V gene. The CDR3 spans 14 residues. Sequencing input: peripheral blood. V is TRBV5-1 and J is TRBJ2-7; weak D call: TRBD1 (5 bases). This clonotype was obtained from a woman aged 25 to 39 who had recovered from COVID-19. Here the CDR3 DNA reads TGCGCCAGCAGCTTGCAGGGCAGGCCCCACGAGCAGTACTTC. As protein: CASSLQGRPHEQYF.